The clone carrying this TCR beta chain has more than one count but fewer than ten. Different DNA sequences within this sample yield the same CDR3. This specimen belongs to a study of cytomegalovirus exposure and HLA in healthy donors. CDR3 length equals 14 residues. V was trimmed by 1 base and J by 4 bases, leaving 10 bases between them. Germline V gene data show CDR1 as SGHTA and CDR2 as FQGNSA. Produced via immunoSEQ multiplex PCR; TCRdb's table is partial and in-frame only. Counted here are some 190,000 clones, 86% occurring once; the ten biggest clones make up 7.2%. The sample consisted of PBMCs. The chain employs TRBV7-2 and TRBJ1-2, with a weak D call TRBD1 (5 bases). The source of this sequence is a young man in good health and CMV-seropositive. Here the CDR3 DNA reads TGTGCCAGCAGCTTAGATCGGGGGAGCTATGGCTACACCTTC. Amino acids: CASSLDRGSYGYTF.